The next 13 T cell receptor beta chains were all read from a single sample in a study of T cell responses to AZD1222 COVID-19 vaccine. Method: immunoSEQ multiplex PCR; TCRdb's copy keeps in-frame clones and lacks some. The profile shows approximately 130,000 clones, around 85% of them singletons. Material: peripheral blood, obtained 28 days after the second dose of the MenACWY control vaccine. Every receptor here comes from an adult who received the MenACWY meningococcal vaccine as a control.

This clone was counted only a few times. The rearrangement links TRBV3-1 (or the pseudogene TRBV3-2) to TRBJ1-3; no clear D gene. With 2 bases removed from V and 1 base from J, the gap between germline ends came to 3 bases. This CDR3 has 13 amino acids. From germline, CDR1 is LGHDT and CDR2 YNNKEL (reference sequence). The CDR3 nucleotides are TGTGCCAGCAGCCAAAGGTCTGGAAACACCATATATTTT. Protein sequence: CASSQRSGNTIYF.

This chain joins TRBV2 and TRBJ1-5; tentative D call: TRBD1 (5 bases). Germline V CDR1 and CDR2: SNHLY, FYNNEI. This CDR3 comprises 13 residues. Trimming pared 7 bases from V and 4 bases from J, leaving 11 bases between. In nucleotides, the CDR3 is TGTGCCAGCATGGGGGAGTCGAATCAGCCCCAGCATTTT. Its protein is CASMGESNQPQHF.

J is TRBJ2-1 and V is TRBV27; TRBD2 matches 10 bases. CDR1 and CDR2 (germline): MNHEY, SMNVEV (reference sequence). CDR3 length equals 13 residues. The ends lost 7 bases at V and 5 bases at J; junction bases unmatched: 2. The DNA for the CDR3 is TGTGCCAGCACTAGCGGGAGCCACAATGAGCAGTTCTTC. Translation gives CASTSGSHNEQFF.

The V call is TRBV19, the J call TRBJ2-5; 14 bases map to TRBD2. CDR1 is LNHDA and CDR2 is SQIVND in the germline V gene (reference sequence). This CDR3 is 16 amino acids long. V was clipped by 8 bases and J by 5 bases; unmatched bases: 10. CDR3 coding DNA: TGTGCCAGTCGGACTAGCGGGGGGCTGGTGGACGAGACCCAGTACTTC. As protein: CASRTSGGLVDETQYF.

V usage is TRBV7-3 and J usage is TRBJ2-1; the match to TRBD2 covers 8 bases. Germline V gene data show CDR1 as SGHTA and CDR2 as FQGTGA. V lost 3 bases, J lost 9 bases, and 4 bases stayed unmatched. The CDR3 consists of 13 residues. CDR3 loop: CASSFPGGGEQFF. For the CDR3, the DNA is TGTGCCAGCAGCTTTCCGGGAGGGGGTGAGCAGTTCTTC. The full variable domain, its missing parts supplied by reference TRBV7-3 and TRBJ2-1, is GAGVSQTPSNKVTEKGKYVELRCDPISGHTALYWYRQSLGQGPEFLIYFQGTGAADDSGLPNDRFFAVRPEGSVSTLKIQRTERGDSAVYLCASSFPGGGEQFFGPGTRLTVL.

The rearrangement joins TRBV6-5 to TRBJ1-1; D unclear. The CDR3 is made up of 16 amino acids. Trimming left V 4 bases short and J 2 bases short, with 17 bases between. Germline CDR1 is MNHEY and CDR2 is SVGAGI. CDR3 region: CASSSSLGLGNTEAFF. The CDR3 nucleotides are TGTGCCAGCAGTTCATCTCTGGGGTTGGGTAACACTGAAGCTTTCTTT.

The gene calls are TRBV11-3 and TRBJ1-1, with TRBD1 matching 8 bases. CDR3 size: 17 residues. With 1 base clipped from V and 2 bases from J, the junction kept 9 bases outside the gene matches. Germline lookup yields CDR1 SGHNT and CDR2 YENEEA. Here the CDR3 reads CASSLGDRMSDNTEAFF. The CDR3 nucleotides read TGTGCCAGCAGCTTAGGGGACAGGATGTCTGACAACACTGAAGCTTTCTTT.

V gene TRBV6-5 combines with J gene TRBJ1-1; D uncertain. CDR1 MNHEY and CDR2 SVGAGI come from the germline V gene. The length of the CDR3 is 15 residues. V was cut by 2 bases and J by 1 base, with 11 bases left in between. CDR3 DNA: TGTGCCAGCAGTTACGACCCTCTAGGGAACACTGAAGCTTTCTTT. It yields the protein CASSYDPLGNTEAFF.

The V call is TRBV9, the J call TRBJ2-2; unclear D gene. Germline V gene sequence: CDR1 SGDLS, CDR2 YYNGEE. Trimming stripped 0 bases from V and 1 base from J, with 7 bases between. This CDR3 has 15 residues. The CDR3 loop reads CASSVVAVNTGELFF. The CDR3 DNA follows: TGTGCCAGCAGCGTAGTTGCGGTGAACACCGGGGAGCTGTTTTTT.

The chain carries TRBV5-8 and TRBJ1-2; 9 nucleotides match TRBD1. CDR3 length: 15 residues. The ends lost 2 bases at V and 4 bases at J; junction bases unmatched: 6. Per germline, CDR1 SGHTS and CDR2 YDEGEE. CDR3 sequence reads: CASSFGDREAYGYTF. The CDR3 DNA sequence: TGTGCCAGCAGCTTTGGGGACAGGGAGGCCTATGGCTACACCTTC.

The chain carries TRBV19 and TRBJ2-5; 9 bases are a match to TRBD2. This CDR3 is built from 16 residues. Trimming took 3 bases from V and 2 from J; bases not matched to a gene: 7. Germline V gives CDR1 LNHDA, CDR2 SQIVND (reference sequence). CDR3 DNA sequence: TGTGCCAGTAGTATGAGCGGGGGGCCAAGTCAAGAGACCCAGTACTTC. Its translation: CASSMSGGPSQETQYF.

This clone was seen once. The genes are TRBV6-1 and TRBJ1-5; D is perhaps TRBD1 (5 bases). The CDR3 runs to 17 residues. Germline loops: CDR1 MNHNS, CDR2 SASEGT. The V and J ends lost 0 bases and 5 bases respectively, with 17 bases between them. The CDR3 DNA follows: TGTGCCAGCAGTGAAGCTGGGGGACCGCAGACCTATCAGCCCCAGCATTTT. Encoded protein: CASSEAGGPQTYQPQHF.

This chain joins TRBV30 and TRBJ2-1; 10 bases agree with TRBD1. Germline trimming cut 6 bases from V and 4 bases from J; bases unmatched to any gene: 3. The CDR3 covers 13 residues. The germline V gene encodes CDR1 GTSNPN and CDR2 SVGIG (reference sequence). CDR3 protein: CACDRGRYNEQFF. The CDR3 coding sequence is TGTGCCTGCGACAGGGGGCGGTACAATGAGCAGTTCTTC.